One and the same sample provided the 32 T cell receptor beta chains below, sequenced in a study of metastatic and nonmetastatic thyroid tumors. Each patient came to thyroid surgery without any prior treatment (of any kind). With MiXCR, TCRdb called clones anew from the PCR reads. The sample consists of 30,000 to 40,000 clones, less than 40% of them appearing once. The source material was tumor tissue. The receptors shown here come from a female donor with papillary thyroid cancer or a benign thyroid nodule (not recorded which). Some clones in this sample may be carry-over from other donors' samples.

A remark on this clone: At one of its ends the junction is not consistent with the germline gene, which may arise from a read error. This chain links TRBV20-1 with TRBJ1-1; D gene unclear. Looked up from germline, CDR1 is DFQATT and CDR2 is SNEGSKA (reference sequence). The CDR3 length is 15 residues. As DNA, the CDR3 is TGCAGTGCTAGCCCCATTGAGGGCGGTGACACTGAAGCCTTCTTT. Protein: CSASPIEGGDTEAFF.

The chain carries TRBV28 and TRBJ2-3; the match to TRBD2 covers 7 bases. The V segment lost 4 bases and the J segment 5 bases; nucleotides outside the gene matches: 12. Germline loops: CDR1 MDHEN, CDR2 SYDVKM. This CDR3 is built from 16 residues. CDR3: CASSSLGGRIIDTQYF. The CDR3 DNA reads TGTGCCAGCAGTTCGCTCGGCGGGAGAATTATAGATACGCAGTATTTT. Supplemented by reference TRBV28 and TRBJ2-3, the full variable domain reads DVKVTQSSRYLVKRTGEKVFLECVQDMDHENMFWYRQDPGLGLRLIYFSYDVKMKEKGDIPEGYSVSREKKERFSLILESASTNQTSMYLCASSSLGGRIIDTQYFGPGTRLTVL.

There are a few counts of this clone. This chain joins TRBV6-4 and TRBJ1-2, with a tentative D call TRBD1 (5 bases). The CDR3 totals 15 residues. V was trimmed by 4 bases and J by 7 bases, leaving 19 bases between them. Germline V gives CDR1 MRHNA, CDR2 SNTAGT. CDR3 nucleotide sequence: TGTGCCAGCAGTGCCGTTTGGGACCTCCGGGGTGGCTACACCTTC. This sequence encodes CASSAVWDLRGGYTF.

The V call is TRBV20-1, the J call TRBJ2-3; 8 bases align to TRBD2. The CDR3 contains 12 residues. V lost 8 bases and J lost 3; bases outside the gene matches: 4. Germline CDR1 DFQATT, CDR2 SNEGSKA (reference sequence). CDR3 sequence (DNA): TGCAGTCCCGGGGGGGGAACAGATACGCAGTATTTT. Translation: CSPGGGTDTQYF.

This clone was observed many times. This chain uses TRBV6-1 with TRBJ2-3; 11 positions match TRBD1. Trimming at V came to 7 bases and at J to 3 bases, leaving 6 bases not matched to a gene. CDR1 is MNHNS and CDR2 is SASEGT in the germline V gene. The CDR3 length is 15 residues. The CDR3 nucleotides are TGTGCCAGCACCTCAGGACAGGGGGCAACAGATACGCAGTATTTT. Protein product: CASTSGQGATDTQYF.

As DNA, the CDR3 is TGTGCCAGCAGTTTGGGTGGGGGGGTGGGAGAGACCCAGTACTTC. This sequence encodes CASSLGGGVGETQYF. J is TRBJ2-5 and V is TRBV12-3 or TRBV12-4; 7 bases align to TRBD2. J lost 4 bases, V lost 3 bases, and 8 bases had no gene match. The CDR3 consists of 15 residues.

This clone was seen a few times. The chain uses TRBV2 and TRBJ2-1; 8 bases fit TRBD2. This CDR3 is built from 14 residues. Germline CDR1 is SNHLY and CDR2 is FYNNEI. The junction had 10 bases not matched to a gene; V was cut back by 6 bases and J by 9 bases. The CDR3 DNA reads TGTGCCAGCAGAGAGACTAGCGCGATGGTTGAGCAGTTCTTC. Translating it yields CASRETSAMVEQFF.

This clone was observed many times. The chain joins TRBV6-1 to TRBJ2-7; tentatively, D is TRBD1 (5 bases). CDR1 and CDR2 (germline): MNHNS, SASEGT. Trimming pared 5 bases from V and 1 base from J, leaving 12 bases between. This CDR3 contains 14 residues. CDR3 nucleotide sequence: TGTGCCAGCAGTTGGTCAGGGATTTCCTACGAGCAGTACTTC. This codes for CASSWSGISYEQYF.

About this clone: No DNA is shown, since the ends of the CDR3 on it are uncertain; the CDR3 is the one TCRdb lists. J is TRBJ2-7 and V is TRBV11-2; the D call in the table, TRBD2, was not verified against the DNA. The CDR3 length equals 17 residues, ends included. Germline lookup yields CDR1 SGHAT and CDR2 FQNNGV. The CDR3 loop is CASSFYICSARGSEQYF.

This clone was counted only a few times. The CDR3 spells CASSQGRPGETEAFF. The CDR3 DNA reads as TGTGCCAGTAGCCAAGGTCGGCCGGGAGAAACTGAAGCTTTCTTT. The chain carries TRBV19 and TRBJ1-1; no reliable D call. The CDR3 extends over 15 amino acids. Germline V gene lookup returns CDR1 LNHDA and CDR2 SQIVND (reference sequence). Between the trimmed V and J ends, which lost 6 bases and 5 bases, there was a span of 19 bases.

The chain carries TRBV6-2 or TRBV6-3 and TRBJ2-7; 10 nucleotides match TRBD1. CDR3 size: 19 residues. Looked up from germline, CDR1 is MNHEY and CDR2 is SVGEGT. V gave up 0 bases and J gave up 6 bases; unmatched junction bases: 17. CDR3 residues: CASSYSTRSIMDRGFEQYF. The CDR3, as DNA: TGTGCCAGCAGTTACTCCACTCGATCCATAATGGACAGGGGGTTCGAGCAGTACTTC.

The chain combines TRBV20-1 with TRBJ2-7, with 11 nucleotides matching TRBD1. With 6 bases clipped from V and 3 bases from J, the junction kept 7 bases outside the gene matches. Germline loops: CDR1 DFQATT, CDR2 SNEGSKA (reference sequence). This CDR3 region has 14 residues. CDR3 amino acids: CSAGGQGDFYEQYF. The CDR3 coding sequence is TGCAGTGCAGGGGGACAGGGGGATTTCTACGAGCAGTACTTC.

This clone was seen a few times. The chain combines TRBV3-1 with TRBJ2-7; 7 bases are a match to TRBD2. CDR1 is LGHDT and CDR2 is YNNKEL in the germline V gene (reference sequence). This CDR3 is built from 15 residues. J was trimmed by 4 bases and V by 5 bases; bases with no gene match: 11. The CDR3: CASSAREGRGYEQYF. The CDR3 DNA sequence: TGTGCCAGCAGCGCGCGCGAGGGGAGGGGATACGAGCAGTACTTC.

This chain connects TRBV18 to TRBJ2-6, with D unresolved. Trimming removed 3 bases at V and 0 bases at J, with 9 bases between. Germline V gives CDR1 KGHSH, CDR2 LQKENI. This CDR3 spans 16 amino acids. The CDR3 loop is CASSPVSSSGANVLTF. CDR3 coding DNA: TGTGCCAGCTCACCGGTCAGTAGCTCTGGGGCCAACGTCCTGACTTTC.

This clone has only a few counts. The rearrangement uses TRBV24-1 and TRBJ1-1, with no clear D. CDR1 and CDR2 from the germline V gene are KGHDR and SFDVKD. There are 11 residues in the CDR3. Deletions cut 9 bases from V and 4 bases from J, with 8 bases between. CDR3 protein: CATARGTEAFF. CDR3 nucleotides: TGTGCCACCGCTCGGGGCACTGAAGCTTTCTTT.

This rearrangement joins TRBV4-1 to TRBJ2-7, with 12 bases identical to TRBD2. The CDR3 runs 15 residues. Germline assignment: CDR1 MGHRA and CDR2 YSYEKL. The V and J ends lost 1 base and 2 bases, in that order; junction bases with no gene match: 0. The CDR3 loop reads CASSQGLAGAYEQYF. The CDR3 DNA reads TGCGCCAGCAGCCAAGGACTAGCGGGAGCCTACGAGCAGTACTTC.

This clone was seen more than once but under ten times. The gene calls are TRBV6-2 or TRBV6-3 and TRBJ1-1, with no clear D. The CDR3 has 14 amino acids. The V gene's germline CDR1 is MNHEY and CDR2 SVGEGT. The V end lost 0 bases, the J end lost 1 base, and 6 bases lay between the germline ends. The CDR3 DNA sequence: TGTGCCAGCAGTTACTCGTATGGGAACACTGAAGCTTTCTTT. This translates into CASSYSYGNTEAFF.

This clone occurred a few times. The J gene is TRBJ1-5, the V gene TRBV19; 7 nucleotides line up with TRBD1. Germline lookup yields CDR1 LNHDA and CDR2 SQIVND (reference sequence). J lost 5 bases, V lost 3 bases, and 1 base had no gene match. The length of the CDR3 is 13 residues. The CDR3 coding sequence is TGTGCCAGTAGTATCCAGGGGGATCAGCCCCAGCATTTT. Its translation: CASSIQGDQPQHF.

A few counts support this clone. This chain uses TRBV24-1 with TRBJ2-2; tentative D call: TRBD2 (6 bases). This CDR3 region has 15 residues. Trimming took off 0 bases at V and 8 bases at J, with 12 bases between the two ends. Germline assignment: CDR1 KGHDR and CDR2 SFDVKD. The CDR3 loop is CATSDLGGSRGELFF. CDR3 in DNA: TGTGCCACCAGTGATTTGGGAGGGTCCAGAGGGGAGCTGTTTTTT.

The J gene is TRBJ2-7, the V gene TRBV28; D may be TRBD2 (5 bases). V dropped 6 bases and J dropped 3 bases, with 15 bases sitting between them. Germline V gives CDR1 MDHEN, CDR2 SYDVKM. CDR3 length: 14 residues. CDR3 coding DNA: TGTGCCAGCAGATCTATGTCGGAGGACTACGAGCAGTACTTC. It yields the protein CASRSMSEDYEQYF. Complete variable domain (other parts from reference TRBV28 and TRBJ2-7): DVKVTQSSRYLVKRTGEKVFLECVQDMDHENMFWYRQDPGLGLRLIYFSYDVKMKEKGDIPEGYSVSREKKERFSLILESASTNQTSMYLCASRSMSEDYEQYFGPGTRLTVT.

This CDR3 reads CASSQETGRYEQYF. The CDR3 nucleotides read TGCGCCAGCAGCCAGGAGACAGGGAGGTACGAGCAGTACTTC. The J gene is TRBJ2-7, the V gene TRBV4-3; TRBD1 might be the D (7 bases). V was clipped by 3 bases and J by 4 bases, with 13 bases between them. CDR3 size: 14 residues. Germline-derived CDR1 and CDR2 are LGHNA and YSLEER.

In this sample, this clone turned up many times. The rearrangement joins TRBV6-1 to TRBJ2-7; D is possibly TRBD2 (5 bases). CDR3 size: 15 residues. Trimming removed 5 bases at V and 4 bases at J, with 18 bases between. Germline V lookup: CDR1 MNHNS, CDR2 SASEGT. CDR3 in amino acids: CASSNGAAGTYEQYF. CDR3 coding DNA: TGTGCCAGCAGTAATGGAGCTGCGGGCACGTACGAGCAGTACTTC.

The chain joins TRBV27 to TRBJ2-7, with TRBD2 identical over 8 bases. CDR1 MNHEY and CDR2 SMNVEV come from the germline V gene (reference sequence). The CDR3 is 11 amino acids. DNA of the CDR3: TGTGCGAGCGGGAGAGCCTACGAGCAGTACTTC. The encoded protein is CASGRAYEQYF.

By sample share, this clone is medium-sized. The V and J genes are TRBV6-2 or TRBV6-3 and TRBJ1-5; unclear D gene. V gave up 4 bases and J gave up 0 bases, with 7 bases separating them. Germline values: CDR1 MNHEY, CDR2 SVGEGT. The length of the CDR3 is 14 residues. This CDR3 is CASSSLLSNQPQHF. CDR3 in DNA: TGTGCCAGCAGTTCCCTCCTTAGCAATCAGCCCCAGCATTTT.

A few counts support this clone. This rearrangement joins TRBV24-1 to TRBJ2-6; 7 bases agree with TRBD1. This CDR3 comprises 15 residues. Germline loops: CDR1 KGHDR, CDR2 SFDVKD. Trimming removed 9 bases from V and 4 bases from J; junction bases left unmatched: 8. The CDR3 region is CATSQGMVGANVLTF. The CDR3 DNA follows: TGTGCCACCTCACAGGGGATGGTGGGGGCCAACGTCCTGACTTTC.

V is TRBV10-3 and J is TRBJ2-1; the D is unclear. The CDR3 covers 13 residues. The V gene lost 6 bases and the J gene lost 7 bases, with 13 bases spanning the gap. From germline, CDR1 is ENHRY and CDR2 SYGVKD. This chain's CDR3 is CAIRGEASNEQFF. CDR3 coding DNA: TGTGCCATCAGGGGCGAGGCGTCGAATGAGCAGTTCTTC.

This clone was counted between two and nine times. The chain employs TRBV19 and TRBJ2-7; the D gene could be TRBD1 or TRBD2 (5 bases each). Germline CDR1 is LNHDA and CDR2 is SQIVND (reference sequence). V shed 5 bases and J shed 7 bases, with 21 bases lying between them. This CDR3 has 15 residues. DNA of the CDR3: TGTGCCAGTAGTTCTGGGGACCTCAGGATGGGGGAGCAGTACTTC. Protein sequence: CASSSGDLRMGEQYF.

This clone was found a few times. The CDR3 protein is CASRLRESGTDTQYF. The CDR3 nucleotides read TGTGCCAGCAGGCTGCGGGAGTCGGGCACAGATACGCAGTATTTT. The V and J genes are TRBV12-3 or TRBV12-4 and TRBJ2-3; 7 nucleotides match TRBD2. The ends lost 6 bases at V and 1 base at J; junction bases unmatched: 7. This CDR3 is built from 15 residues.

CDR3 loop: CASSYSMPVLIYGYTF. The CDR3, as DNA: TGTGCCAGCAGTTACTCGATGCCAGTCCTAATCTATGGCTACACCTTC. This sequence joins TRBV6-5 and TRBJ1-2; D unclear. The germline V gene encodes CDR1 MNHEY and CDR2 SVGAGI. V lost 0 bases to trimming and J lost 4 bases, with 15 bases between them. The CDR3 is made up of 16 amino acids.

V and J are TRBV5-1 and TRBJ2-3; no reliable D call. The ends were cut back, 0 bases at V and 2 bases at J, with 4 bases in the middle. In germline, CDR1 is SGHRS, CDR2 YFSETQ. The CDR3 has 13 amino acids. CDR3 amino acids: CASSLGSTDTQYF. The CDR3 region has the DNA TGCGCCAGCAGCTTGGGGTCCACAGATACGCAGTATTTT.

This chain links TRBV6-4 with TRBJ2-5; 10 nucleotides line up with TRBD2. CDR1 is MRHNA and CDR2 is SNTAGT in the germline V gene. The junction had 12 bases not matched to a gene; V was cut back by 8 bases and J by 9 bases. The CDR3 runs to 14 residues. CDR3: CASCRLAGAGSQYF. In DNA, the CDR3 is TGTGCCAGCTGCCGGCTAGCGGGGGCTGGGTCCCAGTACTTC.

The chain carries TRBV4-1 and TRBJ2-4; the D is unclear. Germline V gene data show CDR1 as MGHRA and CDR2 as YSYEKL. V lost 0 bases and J 7 bases, leaving 13 bases between the germline ends. The length of the CDR3 is 15 residues. CDR3 sequence: CASSQDLGRTNIQYF. CDR3 DNA sequence: TGCGCCAGCAGCCAAGATCTTGGTAGGACGAACATTCAGTACTTC.